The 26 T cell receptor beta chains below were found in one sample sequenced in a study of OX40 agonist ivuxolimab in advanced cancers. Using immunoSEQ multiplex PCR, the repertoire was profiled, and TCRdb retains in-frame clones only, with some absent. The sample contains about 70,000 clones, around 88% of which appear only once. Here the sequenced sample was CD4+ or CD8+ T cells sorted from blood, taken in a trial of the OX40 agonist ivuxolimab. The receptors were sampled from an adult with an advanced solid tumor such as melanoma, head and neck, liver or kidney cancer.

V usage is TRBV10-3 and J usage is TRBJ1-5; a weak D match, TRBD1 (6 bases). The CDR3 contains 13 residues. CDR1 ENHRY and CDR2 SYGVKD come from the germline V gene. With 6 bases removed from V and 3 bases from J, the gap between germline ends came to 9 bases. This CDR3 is CAISDRINQPQHF. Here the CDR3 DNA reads TGTGCCATCAGCGACAGGATCAATCAGCCCCAGCATTTT.

CDR3 nucleotides: TGTGCCAGCACCAATACGGCCGGAGCTATAGGCTACACCTTC. Amino acids: CASTNTAGAIGYTF. This chain connects TRBV11-3 to TRBJ1-2; D is unresolved. The length of the CDR3 is 14 residues. Germline V CDR1 and CDR2: SGHNT, YENEEA. The V end was cut by 7 bases, the J end by 8 bases, with 20 bases between.

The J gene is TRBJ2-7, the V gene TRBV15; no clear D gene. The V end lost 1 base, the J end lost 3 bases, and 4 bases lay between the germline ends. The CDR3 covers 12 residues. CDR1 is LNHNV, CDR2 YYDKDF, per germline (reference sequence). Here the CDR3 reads CATSRVSYEQYF. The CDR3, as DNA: TGTGCCACCAGCAGAGTTAGCTACGAGCAGTACTTC.

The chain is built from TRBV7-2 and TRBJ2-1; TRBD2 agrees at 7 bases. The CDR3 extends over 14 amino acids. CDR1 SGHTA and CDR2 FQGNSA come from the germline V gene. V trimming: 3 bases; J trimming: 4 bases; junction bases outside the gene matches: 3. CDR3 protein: CASSFAGAYNEQFF. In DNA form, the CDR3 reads TGTGCCAGCAGCTTTGCGGGAGCGTACAATGAGCAGTTCTTC.

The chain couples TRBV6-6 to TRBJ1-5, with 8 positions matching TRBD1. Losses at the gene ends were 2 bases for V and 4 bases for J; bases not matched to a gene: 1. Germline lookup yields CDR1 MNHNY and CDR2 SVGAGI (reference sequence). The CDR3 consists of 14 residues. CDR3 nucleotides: TGTGCCAGCAGTTACCGACAGGGGAATCAGCCCCAGCATTTT. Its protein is CASSYRQGNQPQHF.

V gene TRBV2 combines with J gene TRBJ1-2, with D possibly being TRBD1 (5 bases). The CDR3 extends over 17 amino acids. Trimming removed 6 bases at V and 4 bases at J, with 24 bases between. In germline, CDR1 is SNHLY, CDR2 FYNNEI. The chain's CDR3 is CASSPRPTERDFYGYTF. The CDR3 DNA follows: TGTGCCAGCAGCCCGAGACCTACCGAGAGGGACTTCTATGGCTACACCTTC.

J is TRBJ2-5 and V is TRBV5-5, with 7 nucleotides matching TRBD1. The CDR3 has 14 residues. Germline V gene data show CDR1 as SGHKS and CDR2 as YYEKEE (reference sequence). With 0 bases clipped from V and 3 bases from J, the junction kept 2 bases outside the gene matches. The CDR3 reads CASSLVTGEETQYF. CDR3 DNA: TGTGCCAGCAGCTTGGTTACAGGGGAAGAGACCCAGTACTTC.

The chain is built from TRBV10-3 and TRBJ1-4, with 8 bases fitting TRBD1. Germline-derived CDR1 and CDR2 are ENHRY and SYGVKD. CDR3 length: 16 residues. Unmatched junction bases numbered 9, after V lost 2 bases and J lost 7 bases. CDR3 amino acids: CAISETPGTGGEKLFF. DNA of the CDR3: TGTGCCATCAGTGAGACCCCCGGGACAGGAGGTGAAAAACTGTTTTTT.

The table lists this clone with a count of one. This chain's CDR3 is CASGGTGSSPLHF. CDR3 DNA sequence: TGTGCCAGCGGGGGGACAGGGAGTTCACCCCTCCACTTT. The gene calls are TRBV28 and TRBJ1-6; 9 nucleotides align to TRBD1. Unmatched junction bases numbered 5, after V lost 8 bases and J lost 9 bases. CDR1 is MDHEN, CDR2 SYDVKM, per germline. The CDR3 spans 13 residues.

DNA of the CDR3: TGCGCCAGCAGCTCGGGACAGTACAATGAGCAGTTCTTC. Translating it yields CASSSGQYNEQFF. This chain links TRBV5-1 with TRBJ2-1, with TRBD1 matching over 7 bases. Germline loops: CDR1 SGHRS, CDR2 YFSETQ. The V and J ends lost 3 bases and 4 bases, in that order; junction bases with no gene match: 1. This CDR3 has 13 residues.

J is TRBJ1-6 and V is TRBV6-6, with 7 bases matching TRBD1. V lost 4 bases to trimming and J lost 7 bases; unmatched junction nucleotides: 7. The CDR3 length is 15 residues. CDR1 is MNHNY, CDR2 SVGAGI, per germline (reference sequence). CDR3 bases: TGTGCCAGCAGTTCCCGGGACAGCACAAATTCACCCCTCCACTTT. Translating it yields CASSSRDSTNSPLHF.

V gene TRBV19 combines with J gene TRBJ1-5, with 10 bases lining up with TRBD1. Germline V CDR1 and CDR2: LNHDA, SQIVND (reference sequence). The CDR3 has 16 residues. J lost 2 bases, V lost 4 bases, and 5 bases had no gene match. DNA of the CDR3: TGTGCCAGTAGTACGACAGGGGGCGGGGGCAATCAGCCCCAGCATTTT. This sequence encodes CASSTTGGGGNQPQHF. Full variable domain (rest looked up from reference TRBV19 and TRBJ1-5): DGGITQSPKYLFRKEGQNVTLSCEQNLNHDAMYWYRQDPGQGLRLIYYSQIVNDFQKGDIAEGYSVSREKKESFPLTVTSAQKNPTAFYLCASSTTGGGGNQPQHFGDGTRLSIL.

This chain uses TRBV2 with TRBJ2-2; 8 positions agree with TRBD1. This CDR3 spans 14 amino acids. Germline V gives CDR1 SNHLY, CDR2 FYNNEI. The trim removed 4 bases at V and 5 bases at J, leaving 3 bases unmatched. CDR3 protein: CASSVNRGTGELFF. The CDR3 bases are TGTGCCAGCAGTGTGAACAGGGGGACCGGGGAGCTGTTTTTT. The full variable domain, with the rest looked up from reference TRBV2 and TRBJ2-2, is EPEVTQTPSHQVTQMGQEVILRCVPISNHLYFYWYRQILGQKVEFLVSFYNNEISEKSEIFDDQFSVERPDGSNFTLKIRSTKLEDSAMYFCASSVNRGTGELFFGEGSRLTVL.

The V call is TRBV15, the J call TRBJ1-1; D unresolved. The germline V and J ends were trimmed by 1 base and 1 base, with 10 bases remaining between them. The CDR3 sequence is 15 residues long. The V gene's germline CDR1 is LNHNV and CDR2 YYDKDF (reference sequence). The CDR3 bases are TGTGCCACCAGCAGAGGCCCCGGCAGGAACACTGAAGCTTTCTTT. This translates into CATSRGPGRNTEAFF.

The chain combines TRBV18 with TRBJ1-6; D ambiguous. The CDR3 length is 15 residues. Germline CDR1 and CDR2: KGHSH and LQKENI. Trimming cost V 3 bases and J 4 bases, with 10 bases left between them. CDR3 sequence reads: CASSPNGGYNSPLHF. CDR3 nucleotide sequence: TGTGCCAGCTCACCGAACGGTGGATATAATTCACCCCTCCACTTT.

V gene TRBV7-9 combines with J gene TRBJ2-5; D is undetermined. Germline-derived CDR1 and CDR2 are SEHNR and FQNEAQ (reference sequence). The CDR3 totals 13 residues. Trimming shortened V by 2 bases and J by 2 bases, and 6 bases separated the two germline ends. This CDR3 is CASSLSGQETQYF. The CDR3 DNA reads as TGTGCCAGCAGCTTAAGTGGTCAAGAGACCCAGTACTTC.

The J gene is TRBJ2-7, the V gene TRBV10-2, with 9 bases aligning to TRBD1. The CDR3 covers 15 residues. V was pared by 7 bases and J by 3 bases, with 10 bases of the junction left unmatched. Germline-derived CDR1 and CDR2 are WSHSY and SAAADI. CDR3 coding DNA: TGCGCCAGCAAAATCCGGACAGGGGTTATCTACGAGCAGTACTTC. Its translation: CASKIRTGVIYEQYF.

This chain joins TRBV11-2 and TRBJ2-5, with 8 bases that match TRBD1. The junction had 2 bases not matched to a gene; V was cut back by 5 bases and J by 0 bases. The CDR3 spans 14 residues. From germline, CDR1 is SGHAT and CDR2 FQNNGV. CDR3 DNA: TGTGCCAGCAGCCACAGGGGGTACCAAGAGACCCAGTACTTC. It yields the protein CASSHRGYQETQYF.

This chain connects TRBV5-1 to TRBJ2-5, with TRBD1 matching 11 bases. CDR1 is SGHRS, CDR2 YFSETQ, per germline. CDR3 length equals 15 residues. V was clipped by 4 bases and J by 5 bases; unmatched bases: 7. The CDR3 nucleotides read TGCGCCAGCAGCGAAGGACAGGGGGCGCCTGAGACCCAGTACTTC. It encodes CASSEGQGAPETQYF. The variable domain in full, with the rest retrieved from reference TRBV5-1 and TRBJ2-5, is KAGVTQTPRYLIKTRGQQVTLSCSPISGHRSVSWYQQTPGQGLQFLFEYFSETQRNKGNFPGRFSGRQFSNSRSEMNVSTLELGDSALYLCASSEGQGAPETQYFGPGTRLLVL.

The chain's CDR3 is CASTVATLNTEAFF. Here the CDR3 DNA reads TGTGCCAGCACGGTAGCGACACTTAACACTGAAGCTTTCTTT. The chain has TRBV6-1 and TRBJ1-1; D ambiguous. The CDR3 loop spans 14 amino acids. Germline values: CDR1 MNHNS, CDR2 SASEGT. V was cut by 7 bases and J by 2 bases, with 14 bases left in between.

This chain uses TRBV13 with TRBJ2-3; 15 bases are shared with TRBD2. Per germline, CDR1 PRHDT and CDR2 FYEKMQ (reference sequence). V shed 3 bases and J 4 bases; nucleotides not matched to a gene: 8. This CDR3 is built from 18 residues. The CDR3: CASSFRTSGRARADTQYF. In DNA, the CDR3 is TGTGCCAGCAGCTTCCGGACTAGCGGGAGGGCTCGCGCAGATACGCAGTATTTT.

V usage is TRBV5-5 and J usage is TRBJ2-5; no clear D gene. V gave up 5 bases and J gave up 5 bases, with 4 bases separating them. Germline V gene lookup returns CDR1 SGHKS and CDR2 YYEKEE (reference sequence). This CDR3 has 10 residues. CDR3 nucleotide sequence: TGTGCCAGCAGGAATGAGACCCAGTACTTC. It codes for CASRNETQYF.

The CDR3 DNA reads as TGTGCCAGCAGTGATAGGACAGGGTTTTCGAGCTACACCTTC. Its translation is CASSDRTGFSSYTF. The chain links TRBV2 to TRBJ1-2; 8 bases match TRBD1. CDR3 length equals 14 residues. Germline V gene data show CDR1 as SNHLY and CDR2 as FYNNEI. V lost 3 bases and J lost 9; bases outside the gene matches: 9.

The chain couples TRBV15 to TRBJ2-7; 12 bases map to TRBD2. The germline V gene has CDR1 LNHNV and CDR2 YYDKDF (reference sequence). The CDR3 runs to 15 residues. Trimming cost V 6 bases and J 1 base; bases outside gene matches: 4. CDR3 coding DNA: TGTGCCACCAGTCTAGCGGGGGGGACTTCCTACGAGCAGTACTTC. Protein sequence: CATSLAGGTSYEQYF.

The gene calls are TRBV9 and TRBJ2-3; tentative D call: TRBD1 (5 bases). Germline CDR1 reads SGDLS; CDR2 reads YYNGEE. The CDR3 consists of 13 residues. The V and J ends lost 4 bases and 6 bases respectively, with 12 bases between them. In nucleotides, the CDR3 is TGTGCCAGCAGCCCCAGACAGTCCGATACGCAGTATTTT. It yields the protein CASSPRQSDTQYF.

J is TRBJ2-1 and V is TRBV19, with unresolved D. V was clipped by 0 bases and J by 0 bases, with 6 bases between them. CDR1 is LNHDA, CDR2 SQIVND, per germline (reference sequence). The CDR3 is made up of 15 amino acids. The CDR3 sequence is CASSIDSSSYNEQFF. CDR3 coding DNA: TGTGCCAGTAGTATAGACTCCAGCTCCTACAATGAGCAGTTCTTC.